This entry lists 25 T cell receptor beta chains sequenced from one sample in a study of PD-1 blockade in classical Hodgkin lymphoma. Produced via immunoSEQ multiplex PCR; TCRdb's table is partial and in-frame only. The profile covers roughly 90,000 clones, with roughly 76% appearing a single time and less than 20% taken by the ten largest. All patients experienced relapse after autologous stem cell transplantation, and brentuximab vedotin exposure was variable. The input for sequencing was peripheral blood mononuclear cells (PBMCs), taken before the second cycle of nivolumab. The source is a human donor with classical Hodgkin lymphoma.

This chain joins TRBV30 and TRBJ1-2, with D maybe TRBD1 (6 bases). The CDR3 has 11 amino acids. V was clipped by 3 bases and J by 6 bases, with 8 bases between them. Germline CDR1 is GTSNPN and CDR2 is SVGIG (reference sequence). The CDR3 loop reads CAWSGGNGYTF. Written as DNA, the CDR3 is TGTGCCTGGAGCGGGGGCAATGGCTACACCTTC.

This chain connects TRBV5-4 to TRBJ2-7, with TRBD1 matching 7 bases. Germline CDR1 is SGHNT and CDR2 is YYREEE (reference sequence). The CDR3 has 17 residues. Trimming cost V 3 bases and J 7 bases; bases outside gene matches: 19. CDR3: CASSSYSDRAKATEQYF. DNA of the CDR3: TGTGCCAGCAGCTCCTATTCCGACAGGGCTAAAGCTACTGAGCAGTACTTC.

This clone was detected only a few times. This rearrangement joins TRBV6-6 to TRBJ1-2; unclear D gene. Germline V gene data show CDR1 as MNHNY and CDR2 as SVGAGI (reference sequence). V was clipped by 0 bases and J by 4 bases, with 9 bases between them. The CDR3 sequence is 14 residues long. The CDR3 sequence: CASSYSIPSYGYTF. Here the CDR3 DNA reads TGTGCCAGCAGTTACTCCATTCCCTCCTATGGCTACACCTTC.

The V call is TRBV5-1, the J call TRBJ2-7; 7 bases fit TRBD2. The trim removed 0 bases at V and 4 bases at J, leaving 10 bases unmatched. This CDR3 region has 16 residues. CDR1 is SGHRS and CDR2 is YFSETQ in the germline V gene. The CDR3 loop is CASSLAPGEGLYEQYF. CDR3 bases: TGCGCCAGCAGCTTGGCCCCGGGGGAGGGCCTATACGAGCAGTACTTC.

The chain is built from TRBV2 and TRBJ2-5; 7 bases map to TRBD2. The V gene's germline CDR1 is SNHLY and CDR2 FYNNEI. Germline trimming cut 1 base from V and 5 bases from J; bases unmatched to any gene: 4. This CDR3 spans 14 amino acids. CDR3 region: CASSEDGRGETQYF. CDR3 sequence (DNA): TGTGCCAGCAGTGAAGATGGGCGGGGGGAGACCCAGTACTTC.

V and J are TRBV15 and TRBJ1-2, with D perhaps matching TRBD1 (5 bases). Trimming removed 1 base at V and 6 bases at J, with 12 bases between. This CDR3 is 14 amino acids long. The germline V gene encodes CDR1 LNHNV and CDR2 YYDKDF (reference sequence). CDR3 region: CATSRGPRVDGYTF. As DNA, the CDR3 is TGTGCCACCAGCAGAGGGCCCAGGGTGGATGGCTACACCTTC.

The chain couples TRBV2 to TRBJ2-7, with a tentative D call TRBD2 (6 bases). Trimming removed 7 bases at V and 3 bases at J, with 13 bases between. The CDR3 spans 13 residues. The germline V gene encodes CDR1 SNHLY and CDR2 FYNNEI. This CDR3 is CASTEGTHYEQYF. In nucleotides, the CDR3 is TGTGCCAGCACCGAAGGGACTCACTACGAGCAGTACTTC.

The CDR3 coding sequence is TGTGCCAGCAGCGATATTGGACTAGCGGCCTACAATGAGCAGTTCTTC. It translates to CASSDIGLAAYNEQFF. The rearrangement joins TRBV7-3 to TRBJ2-1, with TRBD2 identical over 10 bases. The ends lost 5 bases at V and 2 bases at J; junction bases unmatched: 6. This CDR3 has 16 residues. Germline V gene data show CDR1 as SGHTA and CDR2 as FQGTGA.

The V and J genes are TRBV19 and TRBJ1-2, with unresolved D. V dropped 4 bases and J dropped 0 bases, with 12 bases sitting between them. CDR1 and CDR2 from the germline V gene are LNHDA and SQIVND (reference sequence). CDR3 length: 15 amino acids. For the CDR3, the DNA is TGTGCCAGTAGTAGGCAGCAGGAGACTAACTATGGCTACACCTTC. Encoded protein: CASSRQQETNYGYTF.

Only one count was recorded for this clone. J is TRBJ1-1 and V is TRBV5-1; the D gene is possibly TRBD1 (6 bases). The CDR3 sequence is 15 residues long. Germline V CDR1 and CDR2: SGHRS, YFSETQ. The V end was cut by 0 bases, the J end by 5 bases, with 14 bases between. The CDR3 region has the DNA TGCGCCAGCAGCTTGGCGGCAGGGGAGGAAACTGAAGCTTTCTTT. Translation gives CASSLAAGEETEAFF.

The chain couples TRBV29-1 to TRBJ1-2, with 7 bases lining up with TRBD1. Losses at the gene ends were 8 bases for V and 2 bases for J; bases not matched to a gene: 11. Per the germline V gene, CDR1 is SQVTM and CDR2 is ANQGSEA. CDR3 length: 14 residues. The CDR3 sequence: CSTSDRTNNYGYTF. CDR3 coding DNA: TGCAGCACGTCGGACAGGACCAACAACTATGGCTACACCTTC.

This rearrangement joins TRBV7-6 to TRBJ2-7; TRBD1 matches 9 bases. V dropped 5 bases and J dropped 1; count of bases not matched to a gene: 3. CDR3 length: 14 amino acids. CDR1 is SGHVS, CDR2 FNYEAQ, per germline. The CDR3 protein is CASSAGTGSYEQYF. DNA for the CDR3: TGTGCCAGCAGCGCCGGGACAGGGTCCTACGAGCAGTACTTC.

The gene calls are TRBV27 and TRBJ2-1; D could derive from TRBD1 or TRBD2 (5 bases each). The germline V gene encodes CDR1 MNHEY and CDR2 SMNVEV (reference sequence). The CDR3 has 14 residues. The germline V and J ends were trimmed by 3 bases and 6 bases, with 12 bases remaining between them. The DNA for the CDR3 is TGTGCCAGCAGTTTTGTGGGACCTAGCAATGAGCAGTTCTTC. Amino acids: CASSFVGPSNEQFF.

This clone was seen only a few times. The chain joins TRBV9 to TRBJ2-3; D gene unclear. The V gene lost 1 base and the J gene lost 5 bases, with 11 bases spanning the gap. Germline V gene sequence: CDR1 SGDLS, CDR2 YYNGEE. CDR3 length: 14 amino acids. For the CDR3, the DNA is TGTGCCAGCAGCGTAAAAGGGCTCGGAGATACGCAGTATTTT. Translated: CASSVKGLGDTQYF. Filled out from reference TRBV9 and TRBJ2-3, the complete variable domain reads DSGVTQTPKHLITATGQRVTLRCSPRSGDLSVYWYQQSLDQGLQFLIQYYNGEERAKGNILERFSAQQFPDLHSELNLSSLELGDSALYFCASSVKGLGDTQYFGPGTRLTVL.

This clone was recorded only once. The CDR3 DNA sequence: TGTGCCAGCAGCTTGGCAGGGGGCGGTGAAAAACTGTTTTTT. This translates into CASSLAGGGEKLFF. The chain has TRBV7-2 and TRBJ1-4; the match to TRBD1 covers 8 bases. This CDR3 has 14 residues. The germline V gene has CDR1 SGHTA and CDR2 FQGNSA. V gave up 3 bases and J gave up 7 bases; unmatched junction bases: 4.

Note on this clone: Other DNA sequences in the same sample also yield this CDR3. The chain employs TRBV5-4 and TRBJ2-3; tentative D call: TRBD1 (5 bases). CDR1 and CDR2 (germline): SGHNT, YYREEE (reference sequence). This CDR3 contains 13 residues. V dropped 2 bases and J dropped 3 bases, with 7 bases sitting between them. The CDR3: CASSLRGTDTQYF. CDR3 nucleotide sequence: TGTGCCAGCAGCTTAAGGGGAACAGATACGCAGTATTTT. Supplemented by reference TRBV5-4 and TRBJ2-3, the full variable domain reads ETGVTQSPTHLIKTRGQQVTLRCSSQSGHNTVSWYQQALGQGPQFIFQYYREEENGRGNFPPRFSGLQFPNYSSELNVNALELDDSALYLCASSLRGTDTQYFGPGTRLTVL.

The chain links TRBV30 to TRBJ2-2; D unresolved. This CDR3 has 14 amino acids. V lost 0 bases, J lost 3 bases, and 8 bases lay in between. Germline lookup yields CDR1 GTSNPN and CDR2 SVGIG (reference sequence). CDR3 sequence (DNA): TGTGCCTGGAGTGTAGTAATGGACACCGGGGAGCTGTTTTTT. Its translation: CAWSVVMDTGELFF.

Worth noting for this clone: This CDR3 is also generated by other DNA sequences in the sample. The chain combines TRBV6-5 with TRBJ1-1, with D perhaps TRBD1 (5 bases). CDR3 length equals 14 residues. CDR1 and CDR2 (germline): MNHEY, SVGAGI. Trimming removed 0 bases at V and 1 base at J, with 6 bases between. The CDR3 DNA sequence: TGTGCCAGCAGTTACTCGGGGGGGAACACTGAAGCTTTCTTT. Amino acid sequence: CASSYSGGNTEAFF.

CDR3 in amino acids: CASSPLGTSGSSSYNEQFF. The CDR3 DNA follows: TGTGCCAGCAGCCCCCTGGGGACTAGCGGGTCTAGCTCCTACAATGAGCAGTTCTTC. The V call is TRBV5-5, the J call TRBJ2-1, with 12 bases identical to TRBD2. With V trimmed by 4 bases and J by 0 bases, 11 bases remained unmatched. The CDR3 is made up of 19 amino acids. Per the germline V gene, CDR1 is SGHKS and CDR2 is YYEKEE (reference sequence).

This clone appeared once. The chain employs TRBV11-2 and TRBJ2-5, with D perhaps matching TRBD1 or TRBD2 (5 bases each). This CDR3 region has 14 residues. Trimming shortened V by 1 base and J by 7 bases, and 13 bases separated the two germline ends. Germline V CDR1 and CDR2: SGHAT, FQNNGV. The CDR3 protein is CASSLAGPTGTQYF. CDR3 in DNA: TGTGCCAGCAGCTTAGCGGGACCCACCGGGACCCAGTACTTC.

This clone was counted only a few times. The chain is built from TRBV10-3 and TRBJ2-4; D is unclear. The CDR3 has 14 residues. V was clipped by 2 bases and J by 0 bases, with 5 bases between them. The germline V gene has CDR1 ENHRY and CDR2 SYGVKD. CDR3 sequence: CAISESVAKNIQYF. The DNA for the CDR3 is TGTGCCATCAGTGAGAGTGTAGCCAAAAACATTCAGTACTTC.

A single count supports this clone. V usage is TRBV7-2 and J usage is TRBJ2-7; weak D call: TRBD2 (5 bases). V dropped 4 bases and J dropped 0 bases, with 13 bases sitting between them. CDR1 and CDR2 (germline): SGHTA, FQGNSA. This CDR3 contains 15 residues. This chain's CDR3 is CASSSSPPSSYEQYF. The CDR3 bases are TGTGCCAGCAGCTCTAGCCCTCCCAGCTCCTACGAGCAGTACTTC.

This chain connects TRBV14 to TRBJ1-1; D is undetermined. CDR1 is SGHDN and CDR2 is FVKESK in the germline V gene. CDR3 length equals 12 residues. V was pared by 0 bases and J by 11 bases, with 10 bases between. The CDR3 sequence is CASSQETAAAFF. In nucleotides, the CDR3 is TGTGCCAGCAGCCAAGAGACTGCTGCGGCTTTCTTT.

This chain links TRBV10-3 with TRBJ2-1, with 7 bases fitting TRBD2. Germline CDR1 and CDR2: ENHRY and SYGVKD. This CDR3 has 14 residues. J was trimmed by 2 bases and V by 5 bases; bases with no gene match: 3. CDR3 amino acids: CAISREAAYNEQFF. The CDR3, as DNA: TGTGCCATCAGTCGGGAGGCCGCCTACAATGAGCAGTTCTTC.

This chain links TRBV9 with TRBJ2-2, with D possibly matching TRBD1 (5 bases). Between the trimmed V and J ends, which lost 0 bases and 1 base, there was a span of 7 bases. Germline V gene data show CDR1 as SGDLS and CDR2 as YYNGEE. This CDR3 has 15 amino acids. The DNA of the CDR3 is TGTGCCAGCAGCGTAGGAACAGGGAACACCGGGGAGCTGTTTTTT. It encodes CASSVGTGNTGELFF.